This T cell receptor beta chain comes out of a study of shared clonotypes between healthy human individuals. The count of this clone is one. Using immunoSEQ multiplex PCR, the repertoire was profiled, and TCRdb retains in-frame clones only, with some absent. This sample has around 530,000 clones, with around 78% found just once. CDR3 length equals 15 residues. The V gene lost 5 bases and the J gene lost 0 bases, with 10 bases spanning the gap. CDR1 SGHVS and CDR2 FNYEAQ come from the germline V gene. This receptor was obtained from a woman in her forties in good health. Some clones in this sample may be carry-over from other donors' samples. The sample taken for sequencing was PBMCs. This chain links TRBV7-6 with TRBJ1-4, with D unresolved. The chain's CDR3 is CASSPTPATNEKLFF. The DNA for the CDR3 is TGTGCCAGCAGCCCCACACCTGCAACTAATGAAAAACTGTTTTTT.